This TCR beta chain was identified during a study of blood T cell repertoires in COVID-19. A few counts support this clone. Authors' methods: Reference gene primer amplification gave estimated nucleated cell counts. TCRdb keeps only in-frame clones here, not all; method: immunoSEQ multiplex PCR. The DNA gave D and trimming, while V, J and clone size come from that table. The sample holds about 290,000 clones; 70% to 90% are singletons and the top ten take 4.1%. The length of the CDR3 is 16 residues. The germline V gene encodes CDR1 SGHVS and CDR2 FQNEAQ. V trimming: 3 bases; J trimming: 7 bases; junction bases outside the gene matches: 11.

The chain couples TRBV7-8 to TRBJ1-4, with 7 bases fitting TRBD1. Sample: peripheral blood. The clonotype comes from a woman in her forties or fifties with active or convalescent COVID-19. The CDR3 bases are TGTGCCAGCAGCTTTGGGTACAGGGGCTTGATTGAAAAACTGTTTTTT. Translated: CASSFGYRGLIEKLFF.